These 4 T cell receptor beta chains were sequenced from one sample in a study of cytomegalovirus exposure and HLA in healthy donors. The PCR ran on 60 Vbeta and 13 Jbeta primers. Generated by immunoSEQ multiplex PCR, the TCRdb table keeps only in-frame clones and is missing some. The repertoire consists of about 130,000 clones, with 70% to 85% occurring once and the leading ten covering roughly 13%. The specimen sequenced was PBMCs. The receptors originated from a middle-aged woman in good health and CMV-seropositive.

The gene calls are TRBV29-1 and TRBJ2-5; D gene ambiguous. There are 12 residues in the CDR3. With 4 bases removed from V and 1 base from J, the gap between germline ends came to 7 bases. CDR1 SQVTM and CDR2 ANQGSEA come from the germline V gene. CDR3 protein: CSVGNFQETQYF. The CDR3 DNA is TGCAGCGTTGGTAACTTCCAAGAGACCCAGTACTTC.

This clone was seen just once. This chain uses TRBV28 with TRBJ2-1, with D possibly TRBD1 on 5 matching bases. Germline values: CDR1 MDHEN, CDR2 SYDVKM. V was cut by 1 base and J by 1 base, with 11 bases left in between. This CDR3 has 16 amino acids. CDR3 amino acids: CASSLLTVGSYNEQFF. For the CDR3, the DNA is TGTGCCAGCAGTTTATTGACAGTGGGGTCCTACAATGAGCAGTTCTTC.

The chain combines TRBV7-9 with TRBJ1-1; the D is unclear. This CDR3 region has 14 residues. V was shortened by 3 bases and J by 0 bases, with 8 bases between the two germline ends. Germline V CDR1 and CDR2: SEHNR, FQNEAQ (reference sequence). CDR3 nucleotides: TGTGCCAGCAGCTTTGCCGGTATGAACACTGAAGCTTTCTTT. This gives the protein CASSFAGMNTEAFF.

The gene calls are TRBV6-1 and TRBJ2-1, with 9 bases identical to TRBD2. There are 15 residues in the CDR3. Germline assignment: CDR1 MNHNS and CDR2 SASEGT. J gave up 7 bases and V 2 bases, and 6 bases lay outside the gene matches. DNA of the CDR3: TGTGCCAGCAGTGAAAGGGCGGGAGGGCAGAATGAGCAGTTCTTC. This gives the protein CASSERAGGQNEQFF.